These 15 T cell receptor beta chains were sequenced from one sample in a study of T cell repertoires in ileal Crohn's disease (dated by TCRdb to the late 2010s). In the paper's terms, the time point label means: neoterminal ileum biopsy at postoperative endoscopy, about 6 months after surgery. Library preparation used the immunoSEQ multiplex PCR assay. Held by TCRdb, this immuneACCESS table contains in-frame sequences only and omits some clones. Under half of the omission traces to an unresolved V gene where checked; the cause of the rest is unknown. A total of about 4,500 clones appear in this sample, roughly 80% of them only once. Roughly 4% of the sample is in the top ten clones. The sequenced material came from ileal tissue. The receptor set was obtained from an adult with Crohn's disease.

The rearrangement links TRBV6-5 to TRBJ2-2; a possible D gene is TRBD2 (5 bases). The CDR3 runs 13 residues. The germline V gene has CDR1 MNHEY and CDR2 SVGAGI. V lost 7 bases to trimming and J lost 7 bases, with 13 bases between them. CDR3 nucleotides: TGTGCCAGCACCTCTGTGGGGAGCGGGGAGCTGTTTTTT. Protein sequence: CASTSVGSGELFF.

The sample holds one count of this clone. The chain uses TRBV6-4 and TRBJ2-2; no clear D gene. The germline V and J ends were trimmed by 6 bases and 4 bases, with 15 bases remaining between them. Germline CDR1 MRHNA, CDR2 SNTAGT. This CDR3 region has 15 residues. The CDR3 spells CASSEKGSFTGELFF. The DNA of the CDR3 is TGTGCCAGCAGCGAAAAGGGCAGTTTCACCGGGGAGCTGTTTTTT.

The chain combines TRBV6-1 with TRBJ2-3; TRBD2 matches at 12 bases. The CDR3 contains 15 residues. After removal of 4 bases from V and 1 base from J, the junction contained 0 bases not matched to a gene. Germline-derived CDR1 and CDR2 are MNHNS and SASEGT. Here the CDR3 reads CASSGLAGGTDTQYF. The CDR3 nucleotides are TGTGCCAGCAGTGGACTAGCGGGAGGCACAGATACGCAGTATTTT.

The CDR3 sequence: CASTLGQGGYTEAFF. Here the CDR3 DNA reads TGTGCCAGCACCCTGGGACAGGGAGGATATACTGAAGCTTTCTTT. The chain recombines TRBV5-6 with TRBJ1-1; 9 bases line up with TRBD1. The J segment lost 5 bases and the V segment lost 6 bases, leaving 11 bases of the junction unmatched. This CDR3 region has 15 residues. Germline loops: CDR1 SGHDT, CDR2 YYEEEE.

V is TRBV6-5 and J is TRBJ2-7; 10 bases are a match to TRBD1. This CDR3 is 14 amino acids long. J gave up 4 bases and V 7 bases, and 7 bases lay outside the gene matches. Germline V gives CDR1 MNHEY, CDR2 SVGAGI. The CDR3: CASTDRGREYEQYF. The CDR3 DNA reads TGTGCCAGCACCGACAGGGGGCGCGAATACGAGCAGTACTTC.

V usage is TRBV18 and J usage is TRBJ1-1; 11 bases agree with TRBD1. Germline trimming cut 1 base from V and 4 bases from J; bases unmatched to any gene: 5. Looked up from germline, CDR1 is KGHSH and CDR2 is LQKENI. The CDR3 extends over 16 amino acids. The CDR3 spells CASSPRTGGATTEAFF. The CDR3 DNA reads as TGTGCCAGCTCACCACGGACAGGGGGCGCGACCACTGAAGCTTTCTTT.

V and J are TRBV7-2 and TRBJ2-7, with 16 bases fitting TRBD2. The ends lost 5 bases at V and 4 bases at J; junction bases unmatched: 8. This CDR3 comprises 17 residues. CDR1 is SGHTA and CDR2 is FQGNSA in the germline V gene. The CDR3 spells CASSPGLAGGRGYEQYF. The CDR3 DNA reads TGTGCCAGCAGCCCGGGACTAGCGGGGGGGCGCGGTTACGAGCAGTACTTC.

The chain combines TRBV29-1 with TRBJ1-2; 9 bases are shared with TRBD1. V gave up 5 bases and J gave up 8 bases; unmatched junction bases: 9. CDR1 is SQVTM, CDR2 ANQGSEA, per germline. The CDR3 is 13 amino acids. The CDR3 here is CSVTGGDREGYTF. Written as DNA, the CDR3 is TGCAGCGTTACTGGAGGGGACAGGGAAGGCTACACCTTC.

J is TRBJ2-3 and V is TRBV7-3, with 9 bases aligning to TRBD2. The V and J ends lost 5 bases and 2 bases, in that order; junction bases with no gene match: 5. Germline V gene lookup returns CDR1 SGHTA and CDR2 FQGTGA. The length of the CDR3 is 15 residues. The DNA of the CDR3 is TGTGCCAGCAGCCCGCGGGGGGGCCTCACAGATACGCAGTATTTT. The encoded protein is CASSPRGGLTDTQYF.

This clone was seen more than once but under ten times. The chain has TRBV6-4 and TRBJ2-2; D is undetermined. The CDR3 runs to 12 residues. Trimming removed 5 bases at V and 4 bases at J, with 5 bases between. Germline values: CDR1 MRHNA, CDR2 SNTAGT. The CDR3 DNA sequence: TGTGCCAGCAGTACAGCCACCGGGGAGCTGTTTTTT. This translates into CASSTATGELFF.

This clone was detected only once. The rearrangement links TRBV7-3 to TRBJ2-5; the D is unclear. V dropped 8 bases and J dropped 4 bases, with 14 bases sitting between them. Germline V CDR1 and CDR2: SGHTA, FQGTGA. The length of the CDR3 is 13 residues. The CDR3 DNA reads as TGTGCCAGCCGCCGGGTTGTTGGAGAGACCCAGTACTTC. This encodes CASRRVVGETQYF. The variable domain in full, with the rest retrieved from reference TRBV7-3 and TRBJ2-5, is GAGVSQTPSNKVTEKGKYVELRCDPISGHTALYWYRQSLGQGPEFLIYFQGTGAADDSGLPNDRFFAVRPEGSVSTLKIQRTERGDSAVYLCASRRVVGETQYFGPGTRLLVL.

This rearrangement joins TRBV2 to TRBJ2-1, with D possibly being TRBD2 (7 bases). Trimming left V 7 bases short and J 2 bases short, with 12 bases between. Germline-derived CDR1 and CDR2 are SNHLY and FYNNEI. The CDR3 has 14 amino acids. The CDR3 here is CASKQGGTYNEQFF. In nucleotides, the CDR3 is TGTGCCAGCAAACAGGGAGGGACCTACAATGAGCAGTTCTTC. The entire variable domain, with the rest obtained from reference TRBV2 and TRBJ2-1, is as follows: EPEVTQTPSHQVTQMGQEVILRCVPISNHLYFYWYRQILGQKVEFLVSFYNNEISEKSEIFDDQFSVERPDGSNFTLKIRSTKLEDSAMYFCASKQGGTYNEQFFGPGTRLTVL.

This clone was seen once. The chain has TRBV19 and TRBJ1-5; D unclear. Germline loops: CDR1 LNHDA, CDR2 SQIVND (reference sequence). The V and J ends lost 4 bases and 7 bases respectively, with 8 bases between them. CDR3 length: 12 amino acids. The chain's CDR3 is CASSSRLQPQHF. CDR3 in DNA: TGTGCCAGTAGTAGCCGACTACAGCCCCAGCATTTT.

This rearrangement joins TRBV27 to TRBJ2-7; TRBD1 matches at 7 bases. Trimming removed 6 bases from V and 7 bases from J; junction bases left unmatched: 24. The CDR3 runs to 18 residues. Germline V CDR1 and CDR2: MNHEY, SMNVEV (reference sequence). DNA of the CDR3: TGTGCCAGCAGACGATACACAGGCAGGGGGACAGCCGTTTGGGAGCAGTACTTC. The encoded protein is CASRRYTGRGTAVWEQYF.

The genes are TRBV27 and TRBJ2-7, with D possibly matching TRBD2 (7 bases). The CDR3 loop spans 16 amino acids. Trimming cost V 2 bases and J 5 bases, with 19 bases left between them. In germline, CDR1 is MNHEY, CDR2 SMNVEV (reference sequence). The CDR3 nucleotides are TGTGCCAGCAGTTTAGGGTATGGGGAGGGACAAAACGAGCAGTACTTC. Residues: CASSLGYGEGQNEQYF.